Below, 13 T cell receptor beta chains from the same sample are listed, as sequenced in a study of cytomegalovirus exposure and HLA in healthy donors. The PCR was carried out with 60 Vbeta primers and 13 Jbeta primers. Only in-frame clones appear in the TCRdb table, and some are missing; sequencing was by immunoSEQ multiplex PCR. Seen here are over 150,000 clones, roughly three quarters observed once, and the top ten hold roughly 3%. Sequenced material: PBMCs. Receptors were obtained from a woman between 45 and 60 years old in good health and CMV-seropositive.

This clone was observed a single time. The chain links TRBV4-1 to TRBJ1-1, with D possibly being TRBD1 (6 bases). Germline CDR1 and CDR2: MGHRA and YSYEKL. The V end was cut by 2 bases, the J end by 5 bases, with 12 bases between. This CDR3 has 14 amino acids. CDR3 in DNA: TGCGCCAGCAGCCAAACAGGGTTAGGGACTGAAGCTTTCTTT. Translation gives CASSQTGLGTEAFF.

J is TRBJ1-3 and V is TRBV7-8, with a tentative D call TRBD1 (6 bases). The CDR3 extends over 16 amino acids. Trimming pared 5 bases from V and 0 bases from J, leaving 14 bases between. CDR1 and CDR2 from the germline V gene are SGHVS and FQNEAQ. The CDR3 DNA follows: TGTGCCAGCAGCGGCCGACAGGCACCCTCTGGAAACACCATATATTTT. It translates to CASSGRQAPSGNTIYF. Full variable domain (missing parts from reference TRBV7-8 and TRBJ1-3): GAGVSQSPRYKVAKRGQDVALRCDPISGHVSLFWYQQALGQGPEFLTYFQNEAQLDKSGLPSDRFFAERPEGSVSTLKIQRTQQEDSAVYLCASSGRQAPSGNTIYFGEGSWLTVV.

This chain links TRBV4-2 with TRBJ2-7; TRBD2 matches 12 bases. CDR3 length: 19 amino acids. Per germline, CDR1 LGHNA and CDR2 YNFKEQ. J lost 0 bases, V lost 3 bases, and 12 bases had no gene match. CDR3 sequence (DNA): TGTGCCAGCAGCCAGTCCGGGACTAGCGGGTTCCTTAGCTCCTACGAGCAGTACTTC. Encoded protein: CASSQSGTSGFLSSYEQYF.

The genes are TRBV5-6 and TRBJ2-7, with D hard to call. Germline V gene lookup returns CDR1 SGHDT and CDR2 YYEEEE. The CDR3 spans 13 residues. Trimming cost V 2 bases and J 7 bases, with 13 bases left between them. The CDR3 here is CASSFGSPGEQYF. The DNA of the CDR3 is TGTGCCAGCAGCTTTGGCAGCCCCGGGGAGCAGTACTTC.

This sequence joins TRBV12-5 and TRBJ1-1; perhaps TRBD1 as D (6 bases). The length of the CDR3 is 15 residues. Trimming stripped 3 bases from V and 0 bases from J, with 11 bases between. Germline assignment: CDR1 LGHNT and CDR2 FRNRAP. CDR3 sequence: CASGLQGTVNTEAFF. In DNA, the CDR3 is TGTGCTAGTGGTTTACAGGGCACAGTGAACACTGAAGCTTTCTTT.

This chain uses TRBV19 with TRBJ2-7, with D tentatively TRBD1 (6 bases). V lost 3 bases and J lost 2, with 14 bases in between. Germline-derived CDR1 and CDR2 are LNHDA and SQIVND (reference sequence). The CDR3 consists of 15 residues. The CDR3 sequence is CASSISWGPAYEQYF. CDR3 DNA: TGTGCCAGTAGTATTAGTTGGGGGCCCGCCTACGAGCAGTACTTC.

The chain couples TRBV5-6 to TRBJ2-7, with D possibly matching TRBD1 (5 bases). The CDR3 extends over 15 amino acids. CDR1 and CDR2 from the germline V gene are SGHDT and YYEEEE. V was shortened by 0 bases and J by 0 bases, with 10 bases between the two germline ends. The CDR3 DNA reads as TGTGCCAGCAGCTTGGGGACATGGGCCTCCTACGAGCAGTACTTC. It encodes CASSLGTWASYEQYF. The variable domain in full, completed from reference TRBV5-6 and TRBJ2-7, reads DAGVTQSPTHLIKTRGQQVTLRCSPKSGHDTVSWYQQALGQGPQFIFQYYEEEERQRGNFPDRFSGHQFPNYSSELNVNALLLGDSALYLCASSLGTWASYEQYFGPGTRLTVT.

The chain couples TRBV5-4 to TRBJ1-4; 12 nucleotides match TRBD1. This CDR3 is built from 15 residues. CDR1 and CDR2 (germline): SGHNT, YYREEE (reference sequence). J was trimmed by 8 bases and V by 4 bases; bases with no gene match: 6. In nucleotides, the CDR3 is TGTGCCAGCAGCCCGGGGACAGGGGGCTTGGAAAAACTGTTTTTT. This translates into CASSPGTGGLEKLFF.

The rearrangement joins TRBV9 to TRBJ1-2; D gene ambiguous. This CDR3 is 14 amino acids long. Trimming pared 4 bases from V and 4 bases from J, leaving 14 bases between. The germline CDR1 and CDR2 sequences are SGDLS and YYNGEE. The DNA of the CDR3 is TGTGCCAGCAGCTCCACCTACGACACCTATGGCTACACCTTC. Amino acids: CASSSTYDTYGYTF.

The J gene is TRBJ1-1, the V gene TRBV6-6; tentatively, D is TRBD1 (6 bases). Germline CDR1 MNHNY, CDR2 SVGAGI (reference sequence). The CDR3 length is 15 residues. Trimming pared 2 bases from V and 3 bases from J, leaving 13 bases between. DNA for the CDR3: TGTGCCAGCAGTTACGTACAGGGACGGTACACTGAAGCTTTCTTT. This encodes CASSYVQGRYTEAFF.

The V call is TRBV7-2, the J call TRBJ2-4, with 7 bases fitting TRBD2. Trimming took 4 bases from V and 7 from J; bases not matched to a gene: 13. There are 16 residues in the CDR3. Looked up from germline, CDR1 is SGHTA and CDR2 is FQGNSA. The CDR3 DNA reads as TGTGCCAGCAGCTCACAGCAGACGGGGGGATTGAACATTCAGTACTTC. Translation: CASSSQQTGGLNIQYF.

The genes are TRBV28 and TRBJ1-2, with D tentatively TRBD1 (5 bases). V shed 5 bases and J shed 1 base, with 14 bases lying between them. CDR1 is MDHEN, CDR2 SYDVKM, per germline. There are 15 residues in the CDR3. The CDR3 here is CASSITGYLNYGYTF. CDR3 nucleotides: TGTGCCAGCAGTATCACAGGTTACCTTAACTATGGCTACACCTTC.

The CDR3 DNA follows: TGTGCCAGCAGTTTAGGACAGGTTCTGTATTCACCCCTCCACTTT. Translated, it gives CASSLGQVLYSPLHF. This chain uses TRBV28 with TRBJ1-6; 7 bases align to TRBD1. The germline gives CDR1 MDHEN, CDR2 SYDVKM. V lost 2 bases and J lost 8; bases outside the gene matches: 6. The CDR3 spans 15 residues.